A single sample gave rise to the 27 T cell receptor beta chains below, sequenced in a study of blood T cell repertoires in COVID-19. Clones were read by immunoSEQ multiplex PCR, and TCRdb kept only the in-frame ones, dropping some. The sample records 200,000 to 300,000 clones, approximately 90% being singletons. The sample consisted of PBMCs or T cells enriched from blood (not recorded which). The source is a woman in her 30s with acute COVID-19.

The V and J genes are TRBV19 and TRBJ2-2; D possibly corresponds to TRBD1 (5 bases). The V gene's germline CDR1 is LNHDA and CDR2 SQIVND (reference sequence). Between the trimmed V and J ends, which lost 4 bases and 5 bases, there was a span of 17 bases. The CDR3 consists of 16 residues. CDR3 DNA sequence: TGTGCCAGTAGTACCTACGTTGACAGTCCTACCGGGGAGCTGTTTTTT. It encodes CASSTYVDSPTGELFF. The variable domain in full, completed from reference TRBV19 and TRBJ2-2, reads DGGITQSPKYLFRKEGQNVTLSCEQNLNHDAMYWYRQDPGQGLRLIYYSQIVNDFQKGDIAEGYSVSREKKESFPLTVTSAQKNPTAFYLCASSTYVDSPTGELFFGEGSRLTVL.

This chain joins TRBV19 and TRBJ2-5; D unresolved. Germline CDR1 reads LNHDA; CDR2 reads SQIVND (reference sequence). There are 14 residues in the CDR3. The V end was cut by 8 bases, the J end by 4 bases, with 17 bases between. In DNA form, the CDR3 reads TGTGCCAGTCCACGCCCCGACTCCCTAGAGACCCAGTACTTC. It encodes CASPRPDSLETQYF.

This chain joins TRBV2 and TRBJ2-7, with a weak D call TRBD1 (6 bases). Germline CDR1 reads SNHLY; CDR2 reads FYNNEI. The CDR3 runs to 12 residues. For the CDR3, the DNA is TGTCGGGTTCGGGACAATACCTACGAGCAGTACTTC. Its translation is CRVRDNTYEQYF.

CDR3 region: CATNTQGLDTQYF. The CDR3 nucleotides are TGTGCCACCAACACTCAGGGGCTAGATACGCAGTATTTT. The chain employs TRBV15 and TRBJ2-3; TRBD1 might be the D (6 bases). V gave up 7 bases and J gave up 5 bases, with 13 bases separating them. From germline, CDR1 is LNHNV and CDR2 YYDKDF (reference sequence). CDR3 length: 13 amino acids.

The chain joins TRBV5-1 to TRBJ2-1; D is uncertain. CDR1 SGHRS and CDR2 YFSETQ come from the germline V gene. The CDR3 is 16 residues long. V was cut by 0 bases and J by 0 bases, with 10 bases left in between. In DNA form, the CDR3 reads TGCGCCAGCAGCTTGGAACCTACCTCCTCCTACAATGAGCAGTTCTTC. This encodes CASSLEPTSSYNEQFF.

CDR3: CASSSRTLGDNEQFF. The CDR3 coding sequence is TGTGCCAGCAGCTCAAGAACTCTAGGGGACAATGAGCAGTTCTTC. The V call is TRBV7-9, the J call TRBJ2-1, with a weak D call TRBD1 (5 bases). Germline V gives CDR1 SEHNR, CDR2 FQNEAQ (reference sequence). Between the trimmed V and J ends, which lost 4 bases and 5 bases, there was a span of 15 bases. This CDR3 region has 15 residues.

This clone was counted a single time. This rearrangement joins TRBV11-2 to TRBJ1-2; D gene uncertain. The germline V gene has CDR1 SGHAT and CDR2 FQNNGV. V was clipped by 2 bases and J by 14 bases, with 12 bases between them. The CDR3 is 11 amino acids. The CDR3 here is CASSLNVGRTF. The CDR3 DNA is TGTGCCAGCAGCTTAAATGTGGGGAGAACCTTC. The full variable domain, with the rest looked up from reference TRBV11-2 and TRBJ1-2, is EAGVAQSPRYKIIEKRQSVAFWCNPISGHATLYWYQQILGQGPKLLIQFQNNGVVDDSQLPKDRFSAERLKGVDSTLKIQPAKLEDSAVYLCASSLNVGRTFGSGTRLTVV.

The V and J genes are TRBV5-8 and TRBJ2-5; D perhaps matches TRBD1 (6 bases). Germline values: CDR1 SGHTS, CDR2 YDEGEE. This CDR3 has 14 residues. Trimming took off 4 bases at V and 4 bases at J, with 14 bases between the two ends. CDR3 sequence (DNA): TGTGCCAGCAGCCGGGGACACCTGGGAGAGACCCAGTACTTC. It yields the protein CASSRGHLGETQYF. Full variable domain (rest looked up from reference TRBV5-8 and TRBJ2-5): EAGVTQSPTHLIKTRGQQATLRCSPISGHTSVYWYQQALGLGLQFLLWYDEGEERNRGNFPPRFSGRQFPNYSSELNVNALELEDSALYLCASSRGHLGETQYFGPGTRLLVL.

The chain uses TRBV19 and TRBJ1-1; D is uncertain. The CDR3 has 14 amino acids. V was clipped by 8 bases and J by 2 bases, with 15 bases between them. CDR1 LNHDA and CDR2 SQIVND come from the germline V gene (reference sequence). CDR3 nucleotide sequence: TGTGCCAGTTCCCCTACACTAATAAACACTGAAGCTTTCTTT. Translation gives CASSPTLINTEAFF.

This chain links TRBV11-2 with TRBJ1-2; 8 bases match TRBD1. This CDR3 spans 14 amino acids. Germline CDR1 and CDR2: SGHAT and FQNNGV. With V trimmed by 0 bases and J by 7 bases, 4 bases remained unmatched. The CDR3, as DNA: TGTGCCAGCAGCTTAGACCCAGGGGGCGGTGGCTACACCTTC. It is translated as CASSLDPGGGGYTF. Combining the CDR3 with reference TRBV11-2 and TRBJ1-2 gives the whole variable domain EAGVAQSPRYKIIEKRQSVAFWCNPISGHATLYWYQQILGQGPKLLIQFQNNGVVDDSQLPKDRFSAERLKGVDSTLKIQPAKLEDSAVYLCASSLDPGGGGYTFGSGTRLTVV.

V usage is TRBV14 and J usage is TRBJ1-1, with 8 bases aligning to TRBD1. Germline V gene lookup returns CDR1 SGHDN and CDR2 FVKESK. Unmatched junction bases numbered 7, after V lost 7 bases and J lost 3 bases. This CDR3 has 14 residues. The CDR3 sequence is CASTGGAGDTEAFF. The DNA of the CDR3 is TGTGCCAGCACAGGGGGCGCCGGGGACACTGAAGCTTTCTTT. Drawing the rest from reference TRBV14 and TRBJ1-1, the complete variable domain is EAGVTQFPSHSVIEKGQTVTLRCDPISGHDNLYWYRRVMGKEIKFLLHFVKESKQDESGMPNNRFLAERTGGTYSTLKVQPAELEDSGVYFCASTGGAGDTEAFFGQGTRLTVV.

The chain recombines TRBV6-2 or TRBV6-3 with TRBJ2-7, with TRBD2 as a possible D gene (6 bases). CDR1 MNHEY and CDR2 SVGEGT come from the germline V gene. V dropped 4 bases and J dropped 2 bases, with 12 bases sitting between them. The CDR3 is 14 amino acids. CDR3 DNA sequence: TGTGCCAGCAGTTCCGGGGGAGCCCCCTACGAGCAGTACTTC. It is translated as CASSSGGAPYEQYF.

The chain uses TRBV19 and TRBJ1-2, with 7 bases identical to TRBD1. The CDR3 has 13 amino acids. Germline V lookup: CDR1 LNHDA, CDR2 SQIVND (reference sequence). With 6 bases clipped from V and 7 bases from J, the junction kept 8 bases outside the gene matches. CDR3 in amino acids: CASRTPGQFGYTF. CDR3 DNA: TGTGCCAGTAGGACTCCGGGACAGTTTGGCTACACCTTC.

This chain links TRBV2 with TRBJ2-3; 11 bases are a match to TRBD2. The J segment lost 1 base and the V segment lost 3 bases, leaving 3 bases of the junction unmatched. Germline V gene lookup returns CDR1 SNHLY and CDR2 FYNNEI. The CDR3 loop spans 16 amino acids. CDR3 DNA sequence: TGTGCCAGCAGTGACGTACTAGCGGGGGGCACAGATACGCAGTATTTT. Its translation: CASSDVLAGGTDTQYF.

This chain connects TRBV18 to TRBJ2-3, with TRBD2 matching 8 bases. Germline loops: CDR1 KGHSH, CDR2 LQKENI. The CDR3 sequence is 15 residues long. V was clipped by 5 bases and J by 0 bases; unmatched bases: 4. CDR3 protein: CASSFERGSTDTQYF. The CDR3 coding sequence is TGTGCCAGCTCATTCGAGCGGGGGAGCACAGATACGCAGTATTTT.

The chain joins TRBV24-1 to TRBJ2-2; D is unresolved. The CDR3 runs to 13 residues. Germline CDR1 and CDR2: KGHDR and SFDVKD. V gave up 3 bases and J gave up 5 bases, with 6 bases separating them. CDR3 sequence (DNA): TGTGCCACCAGTGATCTATTAACCGGGGAGCTGTTTTTT. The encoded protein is CATSDLLTGELFF.

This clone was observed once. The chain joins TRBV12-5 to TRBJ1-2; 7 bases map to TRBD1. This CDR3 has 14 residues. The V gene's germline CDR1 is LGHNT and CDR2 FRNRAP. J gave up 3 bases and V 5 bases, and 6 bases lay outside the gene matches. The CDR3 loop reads CASGLDRAYYGYTF. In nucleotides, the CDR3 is TGTGCTAGTGGTCTCGACAGGGCATACTATGGCTACACCTTC.

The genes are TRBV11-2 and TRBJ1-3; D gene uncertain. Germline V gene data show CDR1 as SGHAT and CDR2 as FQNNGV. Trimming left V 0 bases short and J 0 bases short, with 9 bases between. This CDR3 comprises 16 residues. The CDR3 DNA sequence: TGTGCCAGCAGCTTAGATCACACCCGCTCTGGAAACACCATATATTTT. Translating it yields CASSLDHTRSGNTIYF.

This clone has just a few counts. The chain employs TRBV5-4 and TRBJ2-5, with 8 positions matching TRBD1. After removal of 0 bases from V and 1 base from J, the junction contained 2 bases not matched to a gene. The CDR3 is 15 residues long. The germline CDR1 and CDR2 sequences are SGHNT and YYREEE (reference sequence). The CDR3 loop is CASSLDQGAQETQYF. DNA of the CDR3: TGTGCCAGCAGCTTGGATCAGGGGGCCCAAGAGACCCAGTACTTC.

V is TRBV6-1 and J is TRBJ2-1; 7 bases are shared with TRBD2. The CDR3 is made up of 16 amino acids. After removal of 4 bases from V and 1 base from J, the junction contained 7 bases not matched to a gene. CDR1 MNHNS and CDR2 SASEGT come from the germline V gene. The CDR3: CASSAGGSQSYNEQFF. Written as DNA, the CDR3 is TGTGCCAGCAGTGCGGGAGGAAGCCAATCCTACAATGAGCAGTTCTTC.

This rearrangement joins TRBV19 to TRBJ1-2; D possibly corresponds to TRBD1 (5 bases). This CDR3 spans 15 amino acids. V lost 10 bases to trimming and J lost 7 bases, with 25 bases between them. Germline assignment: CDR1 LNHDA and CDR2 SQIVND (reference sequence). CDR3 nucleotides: TGTGCCACTACTCTCAGAGTGGGGCACTTAAGTGGCTACACCTTC. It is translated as CATTLRVGHLSGYTF.

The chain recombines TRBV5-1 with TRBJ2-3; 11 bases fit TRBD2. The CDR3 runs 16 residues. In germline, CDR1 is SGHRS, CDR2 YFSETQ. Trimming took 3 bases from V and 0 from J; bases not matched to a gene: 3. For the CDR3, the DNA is TGCGCCAGCAGCTCCTTAGCGGGGGGGAGCACAGATACGCAGTATTTT. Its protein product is CASSSLAGGSTDTQYF. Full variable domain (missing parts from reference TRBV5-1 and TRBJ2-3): KAGVTQTPRYLIKTRGQQVTLSCSPISGHRSVSWYQQTPGQGLQFLFEYFSETQRNKGNFPGRFSGRQFSNSRSEMNVSTLELGDSALYLCASSSLAGGSTDTQYFGPGTRLTVL.

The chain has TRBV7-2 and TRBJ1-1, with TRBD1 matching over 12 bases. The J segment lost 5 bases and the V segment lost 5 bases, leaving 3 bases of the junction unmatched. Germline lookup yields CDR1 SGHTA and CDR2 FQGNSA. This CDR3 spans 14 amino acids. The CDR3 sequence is CASSRGQGATEAFF. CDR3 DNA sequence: TGTGCCAGCAGCCGGGGACAGGGGGCGACTGAAGCTTTCTTT.

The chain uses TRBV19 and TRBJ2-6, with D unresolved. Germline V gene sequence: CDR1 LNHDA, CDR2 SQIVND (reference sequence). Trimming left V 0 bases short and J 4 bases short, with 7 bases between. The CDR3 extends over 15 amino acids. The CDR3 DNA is TGTGCCAGTAGTATAGATCGCGAAGGGGCCAACGTCCTGACTTTC. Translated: CASSIDREGANVLTF.

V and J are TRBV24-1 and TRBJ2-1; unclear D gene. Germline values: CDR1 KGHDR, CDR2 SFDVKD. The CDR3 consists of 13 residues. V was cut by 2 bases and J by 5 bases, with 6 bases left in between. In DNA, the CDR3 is TGTGCCACCAGTGATTCGGTTAACAATGAGCAGTTCTTC. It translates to CATSDSVNNEQFF.

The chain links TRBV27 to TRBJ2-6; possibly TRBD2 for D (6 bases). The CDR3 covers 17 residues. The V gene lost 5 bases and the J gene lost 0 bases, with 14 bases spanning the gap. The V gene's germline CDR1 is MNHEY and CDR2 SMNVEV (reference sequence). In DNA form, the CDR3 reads TGTGCCAGCAGTAACGGGCGGGGCCACTCTGGGGCCAACGTCCTGACTTTC. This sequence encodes CASSNGRGHSGANVLTF.

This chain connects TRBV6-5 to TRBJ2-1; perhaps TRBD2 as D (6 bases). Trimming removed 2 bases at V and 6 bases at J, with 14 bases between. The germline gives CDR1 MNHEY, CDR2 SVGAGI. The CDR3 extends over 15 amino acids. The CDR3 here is CASSYRLGDFNEQFF. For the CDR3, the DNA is TGTGCCAGCAGTTACCGGTTGGGGGACTTCAATGAGCAGTTCTTC.